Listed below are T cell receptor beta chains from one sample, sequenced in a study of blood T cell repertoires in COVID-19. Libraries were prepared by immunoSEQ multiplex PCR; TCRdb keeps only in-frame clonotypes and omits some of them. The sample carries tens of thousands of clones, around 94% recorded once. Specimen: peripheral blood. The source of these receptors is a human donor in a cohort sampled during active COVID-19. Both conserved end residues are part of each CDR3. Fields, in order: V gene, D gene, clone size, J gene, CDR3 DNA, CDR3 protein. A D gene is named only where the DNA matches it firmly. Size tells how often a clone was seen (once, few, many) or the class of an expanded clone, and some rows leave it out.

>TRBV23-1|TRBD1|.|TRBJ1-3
TGCGCCAGCAATTTAGGACAGGGCAAAGACACCATATATTTT
CASNLGQGKDTIYF
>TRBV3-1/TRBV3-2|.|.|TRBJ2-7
TGTGCCAGCAGCCATCAGAGGTCCTACGAGCAGTACTTC
CASSHQRSYEQYF
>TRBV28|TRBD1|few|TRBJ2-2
TGTGCCAGCAGAGGACGGGACAGGGGGCTGATCGGGGAGCTGTTTTTT
CASRGRDRGLIGELFF
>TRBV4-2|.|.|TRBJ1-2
TGTGCCAGCAGCCAAGATGAGGGTCGGAACTATGGCTACACCTTC
CASSQDEGRNYGYTF
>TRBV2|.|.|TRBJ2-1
TGTGCCAGCCACAGGACGACCCTTTACAATGAGCAGTTCTTC
CASHRTTLYNEQFF
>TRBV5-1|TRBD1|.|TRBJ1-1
TGCGCCAGCAGCTCCCAGGGGGTGAACACTGAAGCTTTCTTT
CASSSQGVNTEAFF
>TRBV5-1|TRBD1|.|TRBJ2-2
TGCGCCAGCAGCCTCCGACAGGGGAACACCGGGGAGCTGTTTTTT
CASSLRQGNTGELFF
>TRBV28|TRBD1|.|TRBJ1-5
TGTGCCGGAGGACAGGGGCTATCGAAACAGCCCCAGCATTTT
CAGGQGLSKQPQHF
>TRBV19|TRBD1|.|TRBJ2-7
TGTGCCAGTAGTCCTACGGGACAGGGCTCCTACGAGCAGTACTTC
CASSPTGQGSYEQYF
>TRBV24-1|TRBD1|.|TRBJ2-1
TGTGCCACCATGAGGACAGGGGCCTACAATGAGCAGTTCTTC
CATMRTGAYNEQFF
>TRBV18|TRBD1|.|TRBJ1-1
TGTGCCAGCTCACCTACAGGACAGGGGATGAACACTGAAGCTTTCTTT
CASSPTGQGMNTEAFF
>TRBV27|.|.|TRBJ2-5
TGTGCCAGCAGAAACACAGGGACCCAGTACTTC
CASRNTGTQYF
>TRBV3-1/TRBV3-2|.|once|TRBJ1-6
TGTGCCAGCAGCCAAGATTGGCCTCCCATGAGGAATTCACCCCTCCACTTT
CASSQDWPPMRNSPLHF
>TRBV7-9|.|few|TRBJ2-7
TGTGCCAGCAGCTTAGCTGGAGGGTTCGAGCAGTACTTC
CASSLAGGFEQYF
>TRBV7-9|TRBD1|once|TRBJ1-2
TGTGCCAGCAGCTTAGCGACAGGGGGCGGCTATGGCTACACCTTC
CASSLATGGGYGYTF
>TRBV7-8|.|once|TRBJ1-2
TGTGCCAGCAGCTTAGCGTTGGCAGAAGGCTACACCTTC
CASSLALAEGYTF
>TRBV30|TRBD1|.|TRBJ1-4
TGTGCCTGGAGTGAGACGACAGGGAGTGAAAAACTGTTTTTT
CAWSETTGSEKLFF
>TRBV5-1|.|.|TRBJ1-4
TGCGCCAGCCCAACCCCCCCCGGTTCAACTAATGAAAAACTGTTTTTT
CASPTPPGSTNEKLFF
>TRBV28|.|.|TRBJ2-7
TGTGCCAGCAGGGGTCCGGGACAAACGGGCGAGCAGTACTTC
CASRGPGQTGEQYF
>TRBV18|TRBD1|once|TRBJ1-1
TGTGCCAGCTCACTGGGACAGGGAAACACTGAAGCTTTCTTT
CASSLGQGNTEAFF
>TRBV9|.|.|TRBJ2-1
TGTGCCAGCAGCGTAGCCCACTGGGGGACTCTCAGCTCCTACAATGAGCAGTTCTTC
CASSVAHWGTLSSYNEQFF
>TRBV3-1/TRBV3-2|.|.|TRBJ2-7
TGTGCCAGCAGCAGCCGCTCCTACGAGCAGTACTTC
CASSSRSYEQYF
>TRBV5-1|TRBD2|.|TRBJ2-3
TGCGCCAGCAGCCGATACCCTAACGTGGGAGGGAGCACAGATACGCAGTATTTT
CASSRYPNVGGSTDTQYF
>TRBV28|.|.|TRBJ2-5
TGTGCCAGCAGTTCCCGGGACTCCGAAGAGACCCAGTACTTC
CASSSRDSEETQYF
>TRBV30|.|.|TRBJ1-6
TGTGCCTGGAGTTTTAAACAGGGAAAAGGCTATAATTCACCCCTCCACTTT
CAWSFKQGKGYNSPLHF
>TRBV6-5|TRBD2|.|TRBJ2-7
TGTGCCAGCAGGACTAGCGGGAGCTCCTACGAGCAGTACTTC
CASRTSGSSYEQYF
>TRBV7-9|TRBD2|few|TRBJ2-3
TGTGCCAGCAGCCCTTTTCAAGCGGGAGGAATCTGGGATACGCAGTATTTT
CASSPFQAGGIWDTQYF
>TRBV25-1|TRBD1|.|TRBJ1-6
TGTGCCAGCAGACCGGGACAGAATAATTCACCCCTCCACTTT
CASRPGQNNSPLHF
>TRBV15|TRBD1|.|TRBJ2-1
TGTGCCACCAGCATCCCGGGACAGGGGTACAATGAGCAGTTCTTC
CATSIPGQGYNEQFF